This record covers a single TCR beta chain. The CDR3 has 13 residues. Germline values: CDR1 WSHSY, CDR2 SAAADI. The V gene lost 0 bases and the J gene lost 4 bases, with 4 bases spanning the gap. This entry is derived from a study of blood T cell repertoires in COVID-19. Turning to the study itself: In each case, the material was cDNA or gDNA derived from T cells, B-cell-depleted T cells, or PBMCs.

Participants were aged about 18 to 100 years from some 24 US areas. Cohort 3 donors were reported recovered after two negative PCRs, clearance, or symptom resolution. Generated by immunoSEQ multiplex PCR, the TCRdb table keeps only in-frame clones and is missing some. The profile shows some 330,000 clones, 86% of them singletons. V usage is TRBV10-2 and J usage is TRBJ1-3; D unresolved. Sequenced material: PBMCs or T cells enriched from blood (not recorded which). This TCR was recovered from a man aged 25 to 40 who had recovered from COVID-19. DNA of the CDR3: TGCGCCAGCAGTGAGTCAAGCGGAAACACCATATATTTT. This encodes CASSESSGNTIYF.